This TCR beta chain is from a study of blood T cell repertoires in COVID-19. Across the study: Italy, Spain and the United States were the sources of the convalescent and acute COVID-19 samples.

After removal of 5 bases from V and 2 bases from J, the junction contained 5 bases not matched to a gene. The CDR3 is made up of 14 amino acids. Germline lookup yields CDR1 MNHEY and CDR2 SVGAGI. Participant reports of clinical history set cohort assignment. Generated by immunoSEQ multiplex PCR, the TCRdb table keeps only in-frame clones and is missing some. Among over 200,000 clones listed, 90% were seen once. The sequence was obtained from a man aged 25 to 45 who had recovered from COVID-19. V gene TRBV6-5 combines with J gene TRBJ2-7, with 8 bases aligning to TRBD2. The sample taken for sequencing was PBMCs or T cells enriched from blood (not recorded which). The CDR3 spells CASSRGGIAYEQYF. Here the CDR3 DNA reads TGTGCCAGCAGTCGGGGGGGGATAGCCTACGAGCAGTACTTC.